The entry below describes one TCR beta chain. Its cognate antigen is unknown. The entry originates in a study of blood T cells in healthy people across ages. The study's findings and limits: Long-lived donors exceeded aged donors in naive CD4+ cells and diversity.

A J-beta primer mix and a sample-barcoded 5' primer were used in a second PCR of roughly 7 to 12 cycles. CDR3-containing paired-end reads numbering at least 2.5 million came from each sample. TCRdb ran MiXCR on the 5' RACE reads and lists one entry per CDR3 protein. There are hundreds of thousands of distinct CDR3 sequences in the sample; under 55% occur only once, and approximately 20% lies in the top ten. PBMCs numbering at least 6.5 million were isolated per sample. Germline assignment: CDR1 LNHDA and CDR2 SQIVND (reference sequence). CDR3 size: 18 residues. V lost 6 bases to trimming and J lost 0 bases, with 21 bases between them.

V gene TRBV19 combines with J gene TRBJ1-5, with D possibly being TRBD1 (5 bases). The receptor was derived from a man aged 55 to 70 in good health. The sequenced sample consisted of blood. The CDR3 loop is CASSRLYRGANSNQPQHF. The DNA for the CDR3 is TGTGCCAGTAGCCGCCTGTATAGGGGTGCTAATAGCAATCAGCCCCAGCATTTT.